The clone carrying this T cell receptor (beta chain) has more than one count but fewer than ten. This specimen belongs to a study of identical twins. It was template switching that added a universal primer site, and there were unique molecular identifiers on the cDNA. MiXCR, run by TCRdb on the 5' RACE reads, gives a single entry per CDR3 protein. The repertoire holds some 440,000 distinct CDR3 sequences, roughly 24% seen once, with 2.9% in the top ten. The same specimen was also included in a second study, on T cells expressing NK-cell markers.

The source material was CD4+ T cells sorted from blood. This TCR was recovered from a woman aged 18-30 years in good health.

The CDR3 coding sequence is TGTGCCATCACCTCCCGGGAACGTGACGAGCAGTACTTC. Amino acids: CAITSRERDEQYF. This chain connects TRBV10-3 to TRBJ2-7; D is perhaps TRBD2 (5 bases). Trimming left V 7 bases short and J 5 bases short, with 15 bases between. Germline V CDR1 and CDR2: ENHRY, SYGVKD. This CDR3 spans 13 amino acids.